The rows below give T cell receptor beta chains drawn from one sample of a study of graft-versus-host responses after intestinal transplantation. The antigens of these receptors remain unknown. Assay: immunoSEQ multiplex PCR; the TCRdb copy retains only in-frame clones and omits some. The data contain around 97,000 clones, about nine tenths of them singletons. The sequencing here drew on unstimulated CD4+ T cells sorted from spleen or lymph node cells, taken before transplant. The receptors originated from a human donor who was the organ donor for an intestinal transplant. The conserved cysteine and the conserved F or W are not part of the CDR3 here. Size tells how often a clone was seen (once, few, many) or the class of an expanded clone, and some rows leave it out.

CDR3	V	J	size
AISEGSSYEQY	TRBV10-3	TRBJ2-7	.
ATRQVGTDTQY	TRBV28	TRBJ2-3	.
ASSHAQNRLGPLH	TRBV7-2	TRBJ1-6	.
ASSFGRVGEKLF	TRBV27	TRBJ1-4	.
ASSQAVGNTIY	TRBV7-3	TRBJ1-3	.
ASSERRGGRSSGNTIY	TRBV2	TRBJ1-3	.
ASSPRLAGGTDTQY	TRBV27	TRBJ2-3	once
ASSGLAGLAGELF	TRBV6-1	TRBJ2-2	once
ASARGAKETQY	TRBV4-1	TRBJ2-5	.
ARSTRPGQGSDSPLH	TRBV5-3	TRBJ1-6	.
SASGQLEQY	TRBV20-1	TRBJ2-7	.
ASSLRLAGGPDTQY	TRBV7-2	TRBJ2-3	.
ASSQAGGLRNTQY	TRBV4-1	TRBJ2-3	.
ASHADTNTEAF	TRBV19	TRBJ1-1	.
ASSLFAGGPSGNTIY	TRBV7-9	TRBJ1-3	.
ASYIQGIPYNEQF	TRBV5-6	TRBJ2-1	once
ASSWDRGSYGYT	TRBV19	TRBJ1-2	.
ASSDRQVNQPQH	TRBV6-5	TRBJ1-5	.
ASSYRQGVPTDTQY	TRBV11-2	TRBJ2-3	.
ASSIIRGRDEKLF	TRBV7-9	TRBJ1-4	once
ASSSPWASGVTEAF	TRBV7-9	TRBJ1-1	.
ASRLTVVHEQY	TRBV2	.	.
AISPSGGSGEQY	TRBV10-3	TRBJ2-7	few
ASSPQKTNTGELF	TRBV19	TRBJ2-2	.
ASSWTSGGSTDTQY	TRBV6-5	TRBJ2-3	.
ASSPTGKATDTQY	TRBV5-4	TRBJ2-3	once
AISESLNQGAF	TRBV10-3	TRBJ1-1	.
ASSSEGAYQPQH	TRBV25-1	TRBJ1-5	.
ASSVGQGRATEAF	TRBV9	TRBJ1-1	.
ASSLGQGLANYGYT	TRBV5-4	TRBJ1-2	.
ASRQRGHTDTQY	TRBV19	TRBJ2-3	few
ASSRQADEQY	TRBV11-2	TRBJ2-7	.
ASTTSERYNEQF	TRBV6-6	TRBJ2-1	.
SVGTGTGGGSF	TRBV29-1	TRBJ1-1	.
ASSQDFGASGADTQY	TRBV4-1	TRBJ2-3	.
ASRAQESSYNEQF	TRBV2	TRBJ2-1	.
ASSVLTGFSGNTIY	TRBV6-1	TRBJ1-3	few
ASSLGLTSSDEQF	TRBV5-4	TRBJ2-1	.
ASRGVGQPLH	TRBV27	TRBJ1-6	.
ASSLGGDYNEQF	TRBV7-8	TRBJ2-1	.
ASSLAAGNTIY	TRBV7-2	TRBJ1-3	.
ASIASGEHNEQF	TRBV2	TRBJ2-1	.
ASSSRSPNTGELF	TRBV11-2	TRBJ2-2	.
ASSELWDYSSSYNEQF	TRBV11-2	TRBJ2-1	.
ASSYEGLETQY	TRBV6-5	TRBJ2-5	.
ASREGRGLPNTGELF	TRBV2	TRBJ2-2	.
AISESGTGALNTEAF	TRBV10-3	TRBJ1-1	.
AIAQGAGIGSYNEQF	TRBV7-9	TRBJ2-1	.
ASSLGQGPLLSPLH	TRBV18	TRBJ1-6	.
ASSQGIWRGGNNEQF	TRBV4-3	TRBJ2-1	.
ASSPDRMNTEAF	TRBV18	TRBJ1-1	.
SVVVRETQY	TRBV29-1	TRBJ2-5	.
SVHGVGRGRGYEQF	TRBV29-1	TRBJ2-1	.
ASSPQGAGNQPQH	TRBV18	TRBJ1-5	.
ASSPFERAGDGNQPQH	TRBV6-4	TRBJ1-5	.
ASSEAPVRVGEYGYT	TRBV6-1	TRBJ1-2	.
SVERDQGGETQY	TRBV29-1	TRBJ2-5	.
ASGYRGRNQPQH	TRBV27	TRBJ1-5	.
ASRSGGNTGELF	TRBV6-6	TRBJ2-2	.
ASSDRGRVDTQY	TRBV10-1	TRBJ2-3	.